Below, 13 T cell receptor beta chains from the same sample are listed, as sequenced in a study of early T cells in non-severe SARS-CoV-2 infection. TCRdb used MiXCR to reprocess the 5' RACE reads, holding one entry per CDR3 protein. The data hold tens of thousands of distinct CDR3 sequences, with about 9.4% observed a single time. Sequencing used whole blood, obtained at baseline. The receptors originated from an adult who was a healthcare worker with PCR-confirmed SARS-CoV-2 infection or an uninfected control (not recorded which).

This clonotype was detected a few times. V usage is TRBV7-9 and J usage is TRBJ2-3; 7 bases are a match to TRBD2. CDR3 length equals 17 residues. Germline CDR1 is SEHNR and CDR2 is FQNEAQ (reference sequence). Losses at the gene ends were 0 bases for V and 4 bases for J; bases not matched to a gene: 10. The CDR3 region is CASSLAQNAGAADTQYF. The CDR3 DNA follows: TGTGCCAGCAGCTTAGCCCAAAACGCGGGAGCCGCAGATACGCAGTATTTT.

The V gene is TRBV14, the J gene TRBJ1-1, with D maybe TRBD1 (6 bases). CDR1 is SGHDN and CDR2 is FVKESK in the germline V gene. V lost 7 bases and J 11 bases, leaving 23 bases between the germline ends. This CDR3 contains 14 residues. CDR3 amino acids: CASTPLWGAARAFF. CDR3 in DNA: TGTGCCAGCACCCCTTTGTGGGGGGCTGCTCGGGCTTTCTTT.

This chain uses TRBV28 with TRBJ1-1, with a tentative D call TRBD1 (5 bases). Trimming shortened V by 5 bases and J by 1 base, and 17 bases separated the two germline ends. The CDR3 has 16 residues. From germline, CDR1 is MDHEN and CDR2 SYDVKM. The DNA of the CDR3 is TGTGCCAGCAGTAATACCCGGGGCAGGAGGAACACTGAAGCTTTCTTT. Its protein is CASSNTRGRRNTEAFF.

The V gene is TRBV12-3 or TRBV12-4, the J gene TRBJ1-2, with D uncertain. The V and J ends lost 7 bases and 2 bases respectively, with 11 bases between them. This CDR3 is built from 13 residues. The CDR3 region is CASTLQINYGYTF. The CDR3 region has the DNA TGTGCCAGCACCCTGCAGATCAACTATGGCTACACCTTC.

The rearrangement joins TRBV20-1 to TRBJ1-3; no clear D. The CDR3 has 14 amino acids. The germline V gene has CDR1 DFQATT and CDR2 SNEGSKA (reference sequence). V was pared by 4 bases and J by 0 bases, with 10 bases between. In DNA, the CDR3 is TGCAGTGCTATATCAGCCCGCTCTGGAAACACCATATATTTT. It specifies CSAISARSGNTIYF.

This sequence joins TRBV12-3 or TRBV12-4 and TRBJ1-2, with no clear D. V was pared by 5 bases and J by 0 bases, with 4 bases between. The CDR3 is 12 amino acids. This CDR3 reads CASSQSNYGYTF. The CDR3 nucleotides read TGTGCCAGCAGTCAATCTAACTATGGCTACACCTTC.

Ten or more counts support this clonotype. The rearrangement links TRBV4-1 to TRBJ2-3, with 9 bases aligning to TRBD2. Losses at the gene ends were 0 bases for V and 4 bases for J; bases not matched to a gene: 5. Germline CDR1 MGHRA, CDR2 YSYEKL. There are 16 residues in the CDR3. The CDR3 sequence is CASSQDSAGGPDTQYF. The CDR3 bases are TGCGCCAGCAGCCAAGATTCGGCGGGAGGGCCAGATACGCAGTATTTT.

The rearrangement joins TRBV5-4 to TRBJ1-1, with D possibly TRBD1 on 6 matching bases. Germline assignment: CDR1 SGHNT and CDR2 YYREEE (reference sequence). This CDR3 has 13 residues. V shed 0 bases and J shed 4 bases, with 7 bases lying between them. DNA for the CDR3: TGTGCCAGCAGCTTGGCAGGGGCCACTGAAGCTTTCTTT. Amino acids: CASSLAGATEAFF.

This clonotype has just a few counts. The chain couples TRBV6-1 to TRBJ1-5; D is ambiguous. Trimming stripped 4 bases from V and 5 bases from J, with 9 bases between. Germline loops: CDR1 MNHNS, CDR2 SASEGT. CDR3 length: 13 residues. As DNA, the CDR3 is TGTGCCAGCAGTGCATACAGCTATCAGCCCCAGCATTTT. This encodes CASSAYSYQPQHF.

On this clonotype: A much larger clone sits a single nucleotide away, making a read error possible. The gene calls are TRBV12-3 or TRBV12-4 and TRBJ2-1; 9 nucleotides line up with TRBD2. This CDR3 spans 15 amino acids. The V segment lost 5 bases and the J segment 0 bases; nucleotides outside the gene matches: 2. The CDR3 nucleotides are TGTGCCAGCAGTATTAGCGGGAGCTCCTACAATGAGCAGTTCTTC. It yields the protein CASSISGSSYNEQFF.

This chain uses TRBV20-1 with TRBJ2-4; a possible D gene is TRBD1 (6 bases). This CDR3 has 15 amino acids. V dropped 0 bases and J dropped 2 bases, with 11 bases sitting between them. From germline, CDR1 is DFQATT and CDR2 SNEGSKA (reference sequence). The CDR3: CSARDLRGTKNIQYF. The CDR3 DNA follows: TGCAGTGCTAGAGATCTGAGGGGGACCAAAAACATTCAGTACTTC.

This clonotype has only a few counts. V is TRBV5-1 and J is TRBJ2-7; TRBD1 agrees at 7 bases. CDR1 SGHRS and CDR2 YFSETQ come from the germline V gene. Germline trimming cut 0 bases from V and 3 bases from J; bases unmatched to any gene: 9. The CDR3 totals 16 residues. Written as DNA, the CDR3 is TGCGCCAGCAGCTTGGGACAGGGACAATTGGTCTACGAGCAGTACTTC. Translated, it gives CASSLGQGQLVYEQYF.

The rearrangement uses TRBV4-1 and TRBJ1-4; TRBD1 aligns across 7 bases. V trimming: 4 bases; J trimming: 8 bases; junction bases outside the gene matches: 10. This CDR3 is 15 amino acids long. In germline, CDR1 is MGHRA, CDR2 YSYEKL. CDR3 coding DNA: TGCGCCAGCAGCCTACGGGACAGCGGGCGCGAAAAACTGTTTTTT. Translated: CASSLRDSGREKLFF.